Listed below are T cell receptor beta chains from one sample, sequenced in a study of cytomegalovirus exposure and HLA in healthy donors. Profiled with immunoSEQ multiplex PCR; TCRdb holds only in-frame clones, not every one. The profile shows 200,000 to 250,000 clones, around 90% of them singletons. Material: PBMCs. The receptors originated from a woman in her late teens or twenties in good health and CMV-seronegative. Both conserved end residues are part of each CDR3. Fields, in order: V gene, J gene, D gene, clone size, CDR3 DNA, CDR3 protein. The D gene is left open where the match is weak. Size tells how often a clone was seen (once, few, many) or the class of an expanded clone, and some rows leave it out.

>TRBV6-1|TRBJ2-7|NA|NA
TGTGCCAGCACCTTGGACGGACTTTACACCGAGCAGTACTTC
CASTLDGLYTEQYF
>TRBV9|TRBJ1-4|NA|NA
TGTGCCAGCAGCGTAGCTGGCACTAATGAAAAACTGTTTTTT
CASSVAGTNEKLFF
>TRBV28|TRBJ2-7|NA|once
TGTGCCAGCAGTTCCCCCCCGGGATCCAACTACGAGCAGTACTTC
CASSSPPGSNYEQYF
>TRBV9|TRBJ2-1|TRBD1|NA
TGTGCCAGCAGCGGGACCGGGACAGTGGACAGTGAGCAGTTCTTC
CASSGTGTVDSEQFF
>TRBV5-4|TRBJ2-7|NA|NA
TGTGCCAGCAGCTCCGATTTAGCCTCCGAGCAGTACTTC
CASSSDLASEQYF
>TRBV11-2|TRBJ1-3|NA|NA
TGTGCCAGCAGCTCAGATGCAGGGCGCTCTGGAAACACCATATATTTT
CASSSDAGRSGNTIYF
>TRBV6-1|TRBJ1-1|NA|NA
TGTGCCAGCAGTGATGCAGGGTTGGTGAACACTGAAGCTTTCTTT
CASSDAGLVNTEAFF
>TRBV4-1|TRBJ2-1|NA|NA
TGCGCCAGCAGTCGTAATATCGACAATGAGCAGTTCTTC
CASSRNIDNEQFF
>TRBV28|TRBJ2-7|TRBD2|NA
TGTGCCAGCAGTTCTCAGTTTCGCGGGAGGGCCCCCTACGAGCAGTACTTC
CASSSQFRGRAPYEQYF
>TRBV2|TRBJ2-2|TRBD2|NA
TGTGCCAGTGCGGCGGGAGGGAACACCGGGGAGCTGTTTTTT
CASAAGGNTGELFF
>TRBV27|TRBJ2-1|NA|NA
TGTGCCAGCAGTTTTGGTGCAGGGTACCTCTACAATGAGCAGTTCTTC
CASSFGAGYLYNEQFF
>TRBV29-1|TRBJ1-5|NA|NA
TGCAGCGTTGGGGCTGACGGCAATAGCAATCAGCCCCAGCATTTT
CSVGADGNSNQPQHF
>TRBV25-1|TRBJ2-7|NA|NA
TGTGCCAGCAGTGAATTCGTCGGCTACGAGCAGTACTTC
CASSEFVGYEQYF
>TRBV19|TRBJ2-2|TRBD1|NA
TGTGCCAGTAGTATACCCCAGGGGGCCACCGGGGAGCTGTTTTTT
CASSIPQGATGELFF
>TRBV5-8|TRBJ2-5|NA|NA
TGTGCCAGCAGCTTGGGGCTTTCAATCCCCCAAGAGACCCAGTACTTC
CASSLGLSIPQETQYF
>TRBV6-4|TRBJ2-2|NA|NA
TGTGCCAGCAGCAGACAAGCGGTTCTAGGACCCGCCGGGGAGCTGTTTTTT
CASSRQAVLGPAGELFF
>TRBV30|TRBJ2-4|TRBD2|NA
TGTGCCTGGAGACCCGGACTAGCTCAAAACATTCAGTACTTC
CAWRPGLAQNIQYF
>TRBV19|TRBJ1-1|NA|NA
TGTGCCAGTAGTATCTCATCCGAGGCCGGAGCTTTCTTT
CASSISSEAGAFF
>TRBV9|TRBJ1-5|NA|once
TGTGCCAGCAGCCTAGGAGGACACGACAATCAGCCCCAGCATTTT
CASSLGGHDNQPQHF
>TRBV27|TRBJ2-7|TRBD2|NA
TGTGCCAGCAGCCCGACTAGCGGGAGCTACGAGCAGTACTTC
CASSPTSGSYEQYF
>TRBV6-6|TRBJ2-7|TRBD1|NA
TGTGCCAGCAGACAACCCGGGACAGTCAACGAGCAGTACTTC
CASRQPGTVNEQYF
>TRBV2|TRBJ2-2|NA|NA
TGTGCCAGCAGTGATATATACACCGGGGAGCTGTTTTTT
CASSDIYTGELFF
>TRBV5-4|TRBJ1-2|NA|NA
TGTGCCAGCCGATACCCAGACAGTTCCTATGGCTACACCTTC
CASRYPDSSYGYTF
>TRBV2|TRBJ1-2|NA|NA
TGTGCCAGCAGTGAAGCCGGAGTCAGCTATGGCTACACCTTC
CASSEAGVSYGYTF
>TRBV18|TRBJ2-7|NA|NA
TGTGCCAGCTCACCATCGGACAGATACGAGCAGTACTTC
CASSPSDRYEQYF
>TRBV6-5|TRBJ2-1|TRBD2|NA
TGTGCCAGCACCGCCGGGACTAGCGGGTTCGATGAGCAGTTCTTC
CASTAGTSGFDEQFF
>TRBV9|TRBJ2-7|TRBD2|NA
TGTGCCAGCAGCCCGACTAGCGGGAGCTCCTACGAGCAGTACTTC
CASSPTSGSSYEQYF
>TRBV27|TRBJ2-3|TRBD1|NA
TGTGCCAGCAGCCAGGGGGTTATTCGCCTAAACACAGATACGCAGTATTTT
CASSQGVIRLNTDTQYF
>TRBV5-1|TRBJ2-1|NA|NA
TGCGCCAGCAGCCCGGGGACTCACGCAAACAATGAGCAGTTCTTC
CASSPGTHANNEQFF
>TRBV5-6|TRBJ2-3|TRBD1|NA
TGTGCCAGCAGCTTGGTCCGGGACAGGAGCACAGATACGCAGTATTTT
CASSLVRDRSTDTQYF
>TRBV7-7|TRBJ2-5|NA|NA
TGTGCCAGCAGCTTAGGTGGACAAAGAGAGACCCAGTACTTC
CASSLGGQRETQYF
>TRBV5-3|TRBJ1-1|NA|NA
TGTGCCAGAAGCTTGGGTTCAAAGGGGATGACTGAAGCTTTCTTT
CARSLGSKGMTEAFF
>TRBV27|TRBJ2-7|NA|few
TGTGCCAGCAGTCCAGGGTTGGAGGAGCAGTACTTC
CASSPGLEEQYF
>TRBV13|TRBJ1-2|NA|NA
TGTGCCAGCAGCGTCAGGGCCTTTGACTACACCTTC
CASSVRAFDYTF
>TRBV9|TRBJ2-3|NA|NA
TGTGCCAGCAGCCAAGAACCTGTGGAGCGGCTCACAGATACGCAGTATTTT
CASSQEPVERLTDTQYF
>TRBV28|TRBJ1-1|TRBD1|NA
TGTGCCAGCCAAGACGACAGGGTATTTGGCACTGAAGCTTTCTTT
CASQDDRVFGTEAFF
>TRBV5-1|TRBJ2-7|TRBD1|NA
TGCGCCAGCAGCCAGGGGGCGAGCTACGAGCAGTACTTC
CASSQGASYEQYF
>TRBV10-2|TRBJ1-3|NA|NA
TGCGCCAGCAGTGACCCTTCTGGAAACACCATATATTTT
CASSDPSGNTIYF
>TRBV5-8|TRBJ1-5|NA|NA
TGTGCCAGCAGATTAACAGGGAGAAGCAATCAGCCCCAGCATTTT
CASRLTGRSNQPQHF
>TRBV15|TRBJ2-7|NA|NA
TGTGCCACCAGCAGAGGAGGGGGAAGCTCCTACGAGCAGTACTTC
CATSRGGGSSYEQYF
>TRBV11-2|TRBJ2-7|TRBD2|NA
TGTGCCAGCAGACTAACTAGCGGATTTCCCTACGAGCAGTACTTC
CASRLTSGFPYEQYF
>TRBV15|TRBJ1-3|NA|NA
TGTGCCACCAGCACTTGGGAGGGGGCTGGAAACACCATATATTTT
CATSTWEGAGNTIYF
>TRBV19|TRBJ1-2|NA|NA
TGTGCCAGTAGTATAGGAGGTGGCTACACCTTC
CASSIGGGYTF
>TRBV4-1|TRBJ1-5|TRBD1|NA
TGCGCCAGCAGCCGAGACAGGGACTATCAGCCCCAGCATTTT
CASSRDRDYQPQHF
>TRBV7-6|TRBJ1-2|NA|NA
TGTGCCAGCAGCTTAGGGAACAGCCCTTATGGCTACACCTTC
CASSLGNSPYGYTF
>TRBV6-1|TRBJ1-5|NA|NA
TGTGCCAGCAAGTTAGACAGGAGCAATCAGCCCCAGCATTTT
CASKLDRSNQPQHF
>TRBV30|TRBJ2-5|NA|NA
TGTGCCTGGAGTGTACGAGTTATAGGCCCGGGGGTCGTCGAGACCCAGTACTTC
CAWSVRVIGPGVVETQYF
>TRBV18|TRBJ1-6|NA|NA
TGTGCCAGCTCACAGGAGTCCGGTCCAGTGAGGTCACCCCTCCACTTT
CASSQESGPVRSPLHF
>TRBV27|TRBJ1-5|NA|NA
TGTGCCAGCAGTTTATCGGTTGGCGGTCAGCCCCAGCATTTT
CASSLSVGGQPQHF
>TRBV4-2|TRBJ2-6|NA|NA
TGTGCCAGCAGCCAAGAGCCGGGATCTGGGGCCAACGTCCTGACTTTC
CASSQEPGSGANVLTF
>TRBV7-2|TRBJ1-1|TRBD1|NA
TGTGCCAGCAGCACTACCAAACAGGGGTTGGTTGGGACTGAAGCTTTCTTT
CASSTTKQGLVGTEAFF
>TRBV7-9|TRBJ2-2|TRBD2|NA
TGTGCCAGCAGCATCCCTAGCGGGACGGACACCGGGGAGCTGTTTTTT
CASSIPSGTDTGELFF
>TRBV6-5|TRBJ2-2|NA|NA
TGTGCCAGCAGTTACGATGCGGTCGGGAGTGGGGAGCTGTTTTTT
CASSYDAVGSGELFF
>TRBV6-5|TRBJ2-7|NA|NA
TGTGCCAGCAGGACAGTGGGGCTCCACGAGCAGTACTTC
CASRTVGLHEQYF
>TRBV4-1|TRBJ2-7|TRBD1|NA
TGCGCCAGCAGCCAAGGTCAGGGGGATCTATACGAGCAGTACTTC
CASSQGQGDLYEQYF
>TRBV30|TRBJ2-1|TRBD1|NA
TGTGCCTGGAGTGCCGGGACAGGGGGCAATGAGCAGTTCTTC
CAWSAGTGGNEQFF
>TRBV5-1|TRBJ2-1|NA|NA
TGCGCCAGCAGAATCGAGGCGCATGAGCAGTTCTTC
CASRIEAHEQFF